One and the same sample provided the 3 T cell receptor beta chains below, sequenced in a study of cytomegalovirus exposure and HLA in healthy donors (dated by TCRdb to between 2016 and 2019). Libraries came from the immunoSEQ multiplex PCR assay. In TCRdb, the immuneACCESS table is reduced to in-frame sequences with V and J assigned. These tables do not hold every clone; where another copy was compared, an unresolved V gene accounts for under half, and the others remain unexplained. In all, the sample holds 150,000 to 200,000 clones, and almost 85% of those were seen once. The top ten constitute 10% of the sample. The sequencing input was PBMCs. These receptors all come from a young man in good health and CMV-seropositive.

A note on this clone: Additional DNA sequences in this sample encode the identical CDR3. This chain joins TRBV18 and TRBJ2-3; TRBD1 is a possible D gene (7 bases). The V gene lost 6 bases and the J gene lost 3 bases, with 13 bases spanning the gap. The CDR3 sequence is 14 residues long. Germline CDR1 reads KGHSH; CDR2 reads LQKENI. The CDR3 DNA sequence: TGTGCCAGCTCCCCCTCAGGGGGGACAGATACGCAGTATTTT. It yields the protein CASSPSGGTDTQYF. The full variable domain, with the rest looked up from reference TRBV18 and TRBJ2-3, is NAGVMQNPRHLVRRRGQEARLRCSPMKGHSHVYWYRQLPEEGLKFMVYLQKENIIDESGMPKERFSAEFPKEGPSILRIQQVVRGDSAAYFCASSPSGGTDTQYFGPGTRLTVL.

The chain carries TRBV19 and TRBJ2-7; tentatively, D is TRBD2 (6 bases). Between the trimmed V and J ends, which lost 4 bases and 6 bases, there was a span of 13 bases. From germline, CDR1 is LNHDA and CDR2 SQIVND (reference sequence). The CDR3 spans 13 residues. CDR3 sequence reads: CASSTGVGGEQYF. For the CDR3, the DNA is TGTGCCAGTAGTACGGGGGTGGGAGGCGAGCAGTACTTC.

The rearrangement links TRBV4-1 to TRBJ2-2, with 7 bases identical to TRBD1. The CDR3 covers 16 residues. The J segment lost 5 bases and the V segment lost 0 bases, leaving 6 bases of the junction unmatched. Germline V lookup: CDR1 MGHRA, CDR2 YSYEKL. The CDR3 DNA follows: TGCGCCAGCAGCCAAGAGGCAGGGGGAATGACCGGGGAGCTGTTTTTT. This gives the protein CASSQEAGGMTGELFF.